This is a list of T cell receptor beta chains from one sample in a study of T-cell memory formation after mild COVID-19. TCRdb re-called the 5' RACE reads with MiXCR, one entry per CDR3 protein. In the table there are under 250,000 distinct CDR3 sequences, over 9.5% of which are singletons. What was sequenced was PBMCs or a T cell subset sorted from them (not recorded which). These receptors were obtained from a man between 18 and 29 years old who had mild COVID-19 (a few samples of this study predate the infection). Cell type and time point are not known. The CDR3 runs from the conserved cysteine through the conserved F or W. The D gene is left open where the match is weak. Not every row has a clone size; where given, it reads once, few, many or a size class.

>many|TRBV28|TRBJ1-1|.
TGTGCCTGCTCGACTTCAGGCGCGGACACTGAAGCTTTCTTT
CACSTSGADTEAFF
>.|TRBV7-9|TRBJ1-4|.
TGTGCCAGCAGCTTAGCGTCGTCCGCAACTAATGAAAAACTGTTTTTT
CASSLASSATNEKLFF
>few|TRBV6-5|TRBJ2-7|.
TGTGCCAGCAGCCCCGACAGGCGCGAGCAGTACTTC
CASSPDRREQYF
>.|TRBV15|TRBJ1-4|.
TGTGCCACCAGCAGAGATAGAAAACCTAATGAAAAACTGTTTTTT
CATSRDRKPNEKLFF
>.|TRBV6-6|TRBJ2-7|TRBD1
TGTGCCAGCAGACCGGGACAGGGTTCCTACGAGCAGTACTTC
CASRPGQGSYEQYF
>few|TRBV20-1|TRBJ1-2|TRBD1
TGCAGTGCAGAGTGGGACAGGGGGCTTAATGGCTACACCTTC
CSAEWDRGLNGYTF
>.|TRBV5-5|TRBJ1-1|.
TGTGCCAGCATTAATTTCGGAGACATGAACACTGAAGCTTTCTTT
CASINFGDMNTEAFF
>few|TRBV29-1|TRBJ2-5|TRBD1
TGCAGCGTTGATTCACCGGGACAGGGGCTAGAGACCCAGTACTTC
CSVDSPGQGLETQYF
>.|TRBV18|TRBJ2-7|.
TGTGCCAGCTCACCAAGTCCCGGGGTCTTAGGGAACGAGCAGTACTTC
CASSPSPGVLGNEQYF
>.|TRBV7-9|TRBJ1-1|.
TGTGCCAGCAGCCAACTAGAGGGCACTGAAGCTTTCTTT
CASSQLEGTEAFF
>.|TRBV30|TRBJ2-5|.
TGTGCCGCGCACCCGGGCCAGGGACAAGAGACCCAGTACTTC
CAAHPGQGQETQYF
>many|TRBV4-1|TRBJ2-1|.
TGCGCCAGCAGCCAAGTGTCGCTAGTTACCTACAATGAGCAGTTCTTC
CASSQVSLVTYNEQFF
>few|TRBV20-1|TRBJ1-2|.
TGCAGTGCAAACCAGGGAGATGGCTACACCTTC
CSANQGDGYTF
>many|TRBV7-6|TRBJ2-3|.
TGTGCCAGCAGTCCGGGATACTCGCAAAACACAGATACGCAGTATTTT
CASSPGYSQNTDTQYF
>once|TRBV4-3|TRBJ2-2|TRBD2
TGCGCCAGCAGCCAAGATCGGACTAGCGGGGGGTCGCACACCGGGGAGCTGTTTTTT
CASSQDRTSGGSHTGELFF
>.|TRBV11-2|TRBJ2-1|TRBD1
TGTGCCAGCAGCTCTCATTTTCAGGGGGTTAGTGAGCAGTTCTTC
CASSSHFQGVSEQFF
>.|TRBV9|TRBJ2-5|.
TGTGCCAGCAGCGTTCAAGGGGGATTACAAGAGACCCAGTACTTC
CASSVQGGLQETQYF
>.|TRBV5-1|TRBJ2-2|TRBD2
TGCGCCAGCAGCTTGGTGCCGGGAGGCACCGGGGAGCTGTTTTTT
CASSLVPGGTGELFF
>few|TRBV7-2|TRBJ2-1|.
TGTGCCAGCAGCTTAGTGGTAAACGATGAGCAGTTCTTC
CASSLVVNDEQFF
>few|TRBV4-1|TRBJ2-5|TRBD1
TGCGCCAGCAGCCAAGATTTTTTGTTTGGGACAGGGATCGAAGAGACCCAGTACTTC
CASSQDFLFGTGIEETQYF
>many|TRBV7-9|TRBJ2-5|.
TGTGCCAGCAGCCGGGGACCCGAAGAGACCCAGTACTTC
CASSRGPEETQYF
>.|TRBV4-3|TRBJ1-4|TRBD1
TGCGCCAGCAGCCAGACCAGGGGGCGCCTAATTGTTCAAAAACTGTTTTTT
CASSQTRGRLIVQKLFF
>few|TRBV4-1|TRBJ1-3|.
TGCGCCAGCAGCCAAGGATCTGGGTCCGCCCCCTCCTCTGGAAACACCATATATTTT
CASSQGSGSAPSSGNTIYF
>.|TRBV29-1|TRBJ2-4|TRBD1
TGCAGCGTTTCGACAGGGGGCAACATTCAGTACTTC
CSVSTGGNIQYF
>.|TRBV12-3/TRBV12-4|TRBJ2-1|.
TGTGCCAGCAGTTTCGCGGCTGACAATGAGCAGTTCTTC
CASSFAADNEQFF
>.|TRBV6-5|TRBJ2-7|.
TGTGCCAGCAGCCGTTCCCCGGACTACGAGCAGTACTTC
CASSRSPDYEQYF
>many|TRBV29-1|TRBJ2-7|TRBD2
TGCAGCGTTGGGATTGGCGGGGGCTACGAGCAGTACTTC
CSVGIGGGYEQYF
>.|TRBV21-1|TRBJ1-5|.
TGTGCCAGCAGCAATAGACTGCTGACAGCTCCATACCATCAGCCCCAGCATTTT
CASSNRLLTAPYHQPQHF
>.|TRBV6-5|TRBJ1-2|.
TGTGCCAGCAGTTACAGGGGACATGGCTACACCTTC
CASSYRGHGYTF
>few|TRBV27|TRBJ1-1|.
TGTGCCAGCAGTTTAAGGCAGCCGGAGAAAGCTTTCTTT
CASSLRQPEKAFF
>.|TRBV5-6|TRBJ1-2|.
TGTGCCAGCAGCTTGCAGGGGCCTGGCTACACCTTC
CASSLQGPGYTF
>few|TRBV6-5|TRBJ2-1|.
TGTGCCAGCACCGGCGGCAGGGTTAGGTCCTACAATGAGCAGTTCTTC
CASTGGRVRSYNEQFF
>many|TRBV7-6|TRBJ2-2|TRBD2
TGTGCCAGCAGCTCCGAGGGACTAGCGGGGGGTCGAACCGGGGAGCTGTTTTTT
CASSSEGLAGGRTGELFF
>.|TRBV4-1|TRBJ2-7|.
TGCGCCAGCAGCCCCTGGACTGCTTCCTACGAGCAGTACTTC
CASSPWTASYEQYF
>.|TRBV7-2|TRBJ1-2|TRBD1
TGTGCCAGCAGCTGGACAGGGGGCGATAACTATGGCTACACCTTC
CASSWTGGDNYGYTF
>.|TRBV4-3|TRBJ2-3|TRBD2
TGCGCCAGCAGCCAAGATCGGAGCGGGGGGGCCAAGTGGGGAATCGATACGCAGTATTTT
CASSQDRSGGAKWGIDTQYF
>few|TRBV4-1|TRBJ2-1|TRBD1
TGCGCCAGCAGCCAAGATCGGGGACAGGGTACCTACAATGAGCAGTTCTTC
CASSQDRGQGTYNEQFF
>few|TRBV15|TRBJ2-3|.
TGTGCCACCAGCAGAGTTGTGGGGCACACAGATACGCAGTATTTT
CATSRVVGHTDTQYF
>few|TRBV24-1|TRBJ1-2|.
TGTGCCACCAGTGATTTTACAGGTGCGGGCTACACCTTC
CATSDFTGAGYTF
>many|TRBV7-8|TRBJ2-3|TRBD1
TGTGCCAGCAGCTTACGGGACAGGGAGGGTACGCAGTATTTT
CASSLRDREGTQYF
>.|TRBV7-3|TRBJ1-2|.
TGTGCCAGCAGCTTTACACAGGGTGGTGGCTACACCTTC
CASSFTQGGGYTF
>.|TRBV5-1|TRBJ1-4|.
TGCGCCAGCAGCTGGGGGGACACCTTTAATGAAAAACTGTTTTTT
CASSWGDTFNEKLFF
>few|TRBV6-5|TRBJ2-3|.
TGTGCCAGCAGTTACGGGACACCCGGTGCAGATACGCAGTATTTT
CASSYGTPGADTQYF
>.|TRBV11-2|TRBJ2-5|TRBD2
TGTGCCAGCAGGCGTACTAGCGGGGGGGTCCCCGGCTGGGAGACCCAGTACTTC
CASRRTSGGVPGWETQYF
>.|TRBV29-1|TRBJ1-1|TRBD1
TGCAGCGCCCGGGACAGGGGGCCATGGACTGAAGCTTTCTTT
CSARDRGPWTEAFF
>.|TRBV12-3/TRBV12-4|TRBJ2-1|TRBD2
TGTGCCAGCAGTTCCCAGCGGGGGGGCCTTAATGAGCAGTTCTTC
CASSSQRGGLNEQFF